These T cell receptor beta chains were read from a single sample in a study of hypomethylating agent response in myelodysplastic syndrome. Generated by immunoSEQ multiplex PCR, the TCRdb table keeps only in-frame clones and is missing some. The sample carries about 4,900 clones, roughly 80% recorded once. The sequencing here drew on bone marrow, taken before or after starting hypomethylating agent treatment for myelodysplastic syndrome (not recorded which). These receptors came from a human donor with myelodysplastic syndrome. Both conserved end residues are part of each CDR3. A D gene is named only where the DNA matches it firmly. Clone size is shown for a subset of rows, as once, few, many or a class of expanded clone.

V	size	D	J	CDR3	DNA
TRBV9	NA	TRBD2	TRBJ2-7	CASSGTSGAYEQYF	TGTGCCAGCAGCGGGACTAGCGGAGCCTACGAGCAGTACTTC
TRBV30	NA	NA	TRBJ1-3	CACTVGPPGNTIYF	TGTGCCTGTACGGTAGGGCCCCCCGGGAACACCATATATTTT
TRBV11-2	NA	NA	TRBJ2-7	CASSLVRGTYEQYF	TGTGCCAGCAGCTTAGTCCGGGGGACTTACGAGCAGTACTTC
TRBV7-2	NA	NA	TRBJ2-3	CASSFRSTTDTQYF	TGTGCCAGCAGCTTCAGGTCTACCACAGATACGCAGTATTTT
TRBV28	NA	NA	TRBJ2-5	CASSFLHQETQYF	TGTGCCAGCAGTTTCCTCCATCAAGAGACCCAGTACTTC
TRBV5-6	NA	NA	TRBJ1-4	CASSSIYRIQGEKLFF	TGTGCCAGCAGCTCTATTTACAGGATCCAGGGGGAAAAACTGTTTTTT
TRBV5-4	NA	NA	TRBJ2-7	CASSQSTGKIYEQYF	TGTGCCAGCAGTCAGAGCACAGGCAAAATTTACGAGCAGTACTTC
TRBV6-6	once	TRBD1	TRBJ1-3	CASSPTGGTGNTIYF	TGTGCCAGCAGTCCGACAGGGGGAACTGGAAACACCATATATTTT
TRBV2	NA	NA	TRBJ2-1	CASSPVGYNEQFF	TGTGCCAGCAGCCCAGTCGGCTACAATGAGCAGTTCTTC
TRBV27	NA	NA	TRBJ2-3	CASTTLGTKAGTDTQYF	TGTGCCAGCACCACCCTCGGGACCAAAGCCGGCACAGATACGCAGTATTTT
TRBV11-2	NA	TRBD1	TRBJ2-7	CASSLEGQGSYEQYF	TGTGCCAGCAGCTTAGAGGGACAGGGGAGCTACGAGCAGTACTTC
TRBV5-1	NA	TRBD1	TRBJ2-7	CASSLTGGSTYEQYF	TGCGCCAGCAGCTTGACAGGGGGCTCCACCTACGAGCAGTACTTC
TRBV11-2	NA	NA	TRBJ2-7	CASSLEPVLTYEQYF	TGTGCCAGCAGCTTAGAGCCCGTCCTTACCTACGAGCAGTACTTC
TRBV13	NA	NA	TRBJ1-1	CASSPSGARVNTEAFF	TGTGCCAGCAGCCCCTCGGGGGCCCGGGTGAACACTGAAGCTTTCTTT
TRBV2	NA	NA	TRBJ1-1	CASRAIGTEAFF	TGTGCCAGCAGGGCAATTGGGACTGAAGCTTTCTTT
TRBV19	once	TRBD1	TRBJ1-5	CASSIYGTGAINQPQHF	TGTGCCAGTAGTATTTATGGGACAGGGGCGATAAATCAGCCCCAGCATTTT
TRBV18	NA	NA	TRBJ1-1	CASSPGLLGVMNTEAFF	TGTGCCAGCTCACCGGGACTTCTGGGGGTTATGAACACTGAAGCTTTCTTT
TRBV5-6	NA	NA	TRBJ2-6	CASSLAEDYSGANVLTF	TGTGCCAGCAGCTTGGCAGAGGACTACTCTGGGGCCAACGTCCTGACTTTC
TRBV11-1	NA	NA	TRBJ2-2	CASSLASWQTTNTGELFF	TGTGCCAGCAGCTTAGCTTCTTGGCAGACGACAAACACCGGGGAGCTGTTTTTT
TRBV28	NA	NA	TRBJ1-2	CASSPSDLQGPYGYTF	TGTGCCAGCAGTCCTTCCGACCTCCAGGGTCCCTATGGCTACACCTTC
TRBV5-1	NA	TRBD1	TRBJ2-7	CASSPDRVYEQYF	TGCGCCAGCAGCCCCGACAGGGTCTACGAGCAGTACTTC
TRBV29-1	NA	TRBD1	TRBJ1-4	CSVAGQGLNEKLFF	TGCAGCGTGGCTGGACAGGGCTTAAATGAAAAACTGTTTTTT
TRBV2	few	NA	TRBJ2-1	CASSEALSGRGDEQFF	TGTGCCAGCAGTGAAGCCCTCTCCGGCAGGGGTGATGAGCAGTTCTTC
TRBV19	few	NA	TRBJ1-2	CASSIARNYGYTF	TGTGCCAGTAGTATAGCCCGGAACTATGGCTACACCTTC
TRBV11-2	few	NA	TRBJ2-2	CASSLGVGGGTGELFF	TGTGCCAGCAGCTTAGGTGTAGGGGGAGGCACCGGGGAGCTGTTTTTT
TRBV11-2	once	TRBD2	TRBJ2-7	CASSLDLSLAGYEQYF	TGTGCCAGCAGCTTAGATCTATCACTAGCGGGATACGAGCAGTACTTC